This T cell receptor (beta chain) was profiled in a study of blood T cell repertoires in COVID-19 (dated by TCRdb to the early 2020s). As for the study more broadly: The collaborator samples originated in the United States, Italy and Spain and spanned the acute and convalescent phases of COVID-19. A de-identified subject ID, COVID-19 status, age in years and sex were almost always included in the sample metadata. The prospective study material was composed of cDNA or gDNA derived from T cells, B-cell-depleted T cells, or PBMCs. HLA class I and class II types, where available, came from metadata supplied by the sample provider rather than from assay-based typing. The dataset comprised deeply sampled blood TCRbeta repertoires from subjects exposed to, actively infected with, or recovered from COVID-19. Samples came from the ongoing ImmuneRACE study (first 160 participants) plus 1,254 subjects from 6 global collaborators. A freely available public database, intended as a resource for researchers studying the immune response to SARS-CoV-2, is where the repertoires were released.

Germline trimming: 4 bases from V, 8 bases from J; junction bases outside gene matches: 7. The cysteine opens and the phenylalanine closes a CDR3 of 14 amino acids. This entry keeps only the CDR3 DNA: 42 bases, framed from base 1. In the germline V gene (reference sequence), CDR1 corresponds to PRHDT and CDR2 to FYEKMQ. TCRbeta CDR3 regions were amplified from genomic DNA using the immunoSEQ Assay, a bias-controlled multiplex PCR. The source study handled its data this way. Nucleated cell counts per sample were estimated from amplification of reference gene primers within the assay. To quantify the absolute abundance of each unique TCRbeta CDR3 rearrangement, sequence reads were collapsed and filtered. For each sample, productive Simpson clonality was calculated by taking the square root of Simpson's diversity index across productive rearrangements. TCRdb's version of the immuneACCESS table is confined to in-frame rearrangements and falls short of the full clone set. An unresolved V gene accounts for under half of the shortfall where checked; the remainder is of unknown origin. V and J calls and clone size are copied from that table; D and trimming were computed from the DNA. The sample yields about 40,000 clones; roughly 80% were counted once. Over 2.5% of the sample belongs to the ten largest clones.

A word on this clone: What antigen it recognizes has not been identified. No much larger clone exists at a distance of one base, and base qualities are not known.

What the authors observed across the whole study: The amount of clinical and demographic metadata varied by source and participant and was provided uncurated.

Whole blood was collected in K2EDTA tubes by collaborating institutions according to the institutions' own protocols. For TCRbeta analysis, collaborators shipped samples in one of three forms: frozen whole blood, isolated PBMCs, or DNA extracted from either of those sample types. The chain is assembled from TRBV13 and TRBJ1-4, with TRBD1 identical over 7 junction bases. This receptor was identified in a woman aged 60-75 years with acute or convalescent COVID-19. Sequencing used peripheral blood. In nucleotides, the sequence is TGTGCCAGCAGCTCGAGACAGGGACCCGAAAAACTGTTTTTT. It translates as CASSSRQGPEKLFF. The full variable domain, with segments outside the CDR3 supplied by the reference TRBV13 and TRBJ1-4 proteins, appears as AAGVIQSPRHLIKEKRETATLKCYPIPRHDTVYWYQQGPGQDPQFLISFYEKMQSDKGSIPDRFSAQQFSDYHSELNMSSLELGDSALYFCASSSRQGPEKLFFGSGTQLSVL.